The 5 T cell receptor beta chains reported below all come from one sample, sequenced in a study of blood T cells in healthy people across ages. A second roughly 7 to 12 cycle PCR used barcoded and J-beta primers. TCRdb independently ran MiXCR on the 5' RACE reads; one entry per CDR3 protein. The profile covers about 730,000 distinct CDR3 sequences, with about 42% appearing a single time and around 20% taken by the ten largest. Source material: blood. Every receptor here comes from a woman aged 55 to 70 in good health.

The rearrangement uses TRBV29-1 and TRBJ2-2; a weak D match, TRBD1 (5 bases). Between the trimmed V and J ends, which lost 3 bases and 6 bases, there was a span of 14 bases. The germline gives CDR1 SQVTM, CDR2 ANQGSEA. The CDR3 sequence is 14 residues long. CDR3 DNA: TGCAGCGTTGATGGACATGGGGTCTCCGGGGAGCTGTTTTTT. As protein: CSVDGHGVSGELFF.

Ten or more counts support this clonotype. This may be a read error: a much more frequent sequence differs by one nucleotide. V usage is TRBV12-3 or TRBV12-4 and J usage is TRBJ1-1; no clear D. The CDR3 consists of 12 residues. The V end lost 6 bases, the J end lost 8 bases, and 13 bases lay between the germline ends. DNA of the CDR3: TGTGCCAGCAGGTCGGGTTTGCAGGAAGCTTTCTTT. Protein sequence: CASRSGLQEAFF.

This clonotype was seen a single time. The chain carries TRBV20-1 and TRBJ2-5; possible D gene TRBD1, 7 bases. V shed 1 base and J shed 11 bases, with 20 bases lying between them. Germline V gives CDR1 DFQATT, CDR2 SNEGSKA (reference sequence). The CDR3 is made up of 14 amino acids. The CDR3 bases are TGCAGTGCTAGAGCAAGGGGGCTAGCGCATGAGCAGTACTTC. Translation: CSARARGLAHEQYF.

CDR3 in amino acids: CASRPTPGQIESNEQFF. DNA of the CDR3: TGTGCCAGCAGACCAACCCCGGGACAAATAGAAAGCAATGAGCAGTTCTTC. The chain is built from TRBV7-9 and TRBJ2-1; a weak D match, TRBD1 (6 bases). The germline V and J ends were trimmed by 6 bases and 6 bases, with 24 bases remaining between them. CDR1 is SEHNR and CDR2 is FQNEAQ in the germline V gene (reference sequence). This CDR3 region has 17 residues.

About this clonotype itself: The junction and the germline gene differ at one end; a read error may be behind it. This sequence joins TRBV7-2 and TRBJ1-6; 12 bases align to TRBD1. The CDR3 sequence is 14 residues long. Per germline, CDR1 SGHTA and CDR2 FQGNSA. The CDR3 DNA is TGTGCCAGCAGCTGGGACAGGGGGCTTTCACCCCCCCACTTT. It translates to CASSWDRGLSPPHF.